This T cell receptor beta chain derives from a study of beta chain features in type 1 diabetes. Findings of the study overall: When Type 1 diabetes patients were examined, their TCRB CDR3s proved moderately but significantly shorter in all four CD4+ subsets. Whether HLA type influences TCRB rearrangement remained unresolved here. The study found that naive, central memory and Treg TCRB repertoires appeared more similar in patients than in healthy donors.

A word on this clone: Antigen: not known.

Sorted populations all had greater than 98% purity. Sequenced material consisted of expressed TCRB transcripts (all of the isolated RNA was reverse transcribed). Method: immunoSEQ multiplex PCR; TCRdb's copy keeps in-frame clones and lacks some. Among 20,000 to 25,000 clones, around 65% were seen once, and the ten largest hold 1.1%. With 7 bases removed from V and 0 bases from J, the gap between germline ends came to 9 bases. Per the germline V gene, CDR1 is MNHNS and CDR2 is SASEGT. The CDR3 covers 14 residues. The sequencing input was stem cell memory CD4+ T cells from blood. The origin of this receptor is a woman aged 40 to 50 with type 1 diabetes. The chain recombines TRBV6-1 with TRBJ2-2; tentatively, D is TRBD2 (6 bases). The CDR3 DNA is TGTGCCAGCATGTGGGGGGCGAACACCGGGGAGCTGTTTTTT. Translating gives CASMWGANTGELFF.